What follows is one TCR beta chain and its context. Study members were between roughly 18 and 100 years old and lived in 20 to 30 US regions. These data are taken from a study of blood T cell repertoires in COVID-19. Study-level information: The samples span acute and convalescent COVID-19 from the United States, Italy and Spain. T cells, B-cell-depleted T cells, or PBMCs provided the cDNA or gDNA that served as material.

Germline V gene sequence: CDR1 ENHRY, CDR2 SYGVKD. The CDR3 loop spans 16 amino acids. V was pared by 3 bases and J by 2 bases, with 14 bases between. Profiling relied on immunoSEQ multiplex PCR, and the TCRdb table lists in-frame clones only, not all of them. The sample lists approximately 300,000 clones; almost 90% were seen once. This sequence was found in a woman aged 18-29 years with acute COVID-19. The chain links TRBV10-3 to TRBJ2-1, with D possibly matching TRBD2 (6 bases). Material for sequencing was PBMCs or T cells enriched from blood (not recorded which). The CDR3 region is CAISDRREYTYNEQFF. Here the CDR3 DNA reads TGTGCCATCAGTGATAGGCGGGAATATACCTACAATGAGCAGTTCTTC.